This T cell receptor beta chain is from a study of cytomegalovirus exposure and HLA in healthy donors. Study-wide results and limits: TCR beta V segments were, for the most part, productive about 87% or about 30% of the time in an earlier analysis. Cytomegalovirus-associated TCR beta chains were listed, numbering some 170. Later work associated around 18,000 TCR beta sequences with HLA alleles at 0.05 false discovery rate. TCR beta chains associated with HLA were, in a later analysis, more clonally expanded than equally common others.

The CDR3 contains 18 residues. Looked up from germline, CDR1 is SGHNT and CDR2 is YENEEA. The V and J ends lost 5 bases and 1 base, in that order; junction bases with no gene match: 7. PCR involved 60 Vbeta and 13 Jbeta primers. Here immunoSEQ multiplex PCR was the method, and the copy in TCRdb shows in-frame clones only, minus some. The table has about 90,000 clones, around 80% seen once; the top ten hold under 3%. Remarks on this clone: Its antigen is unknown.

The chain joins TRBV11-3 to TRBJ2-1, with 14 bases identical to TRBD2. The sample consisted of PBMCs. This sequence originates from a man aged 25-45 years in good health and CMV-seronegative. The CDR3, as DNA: TGTGCCAGCAGCCCTGGGACTAGCGGGGGCGAGTCCTACAATGAGCAGTTCTTC. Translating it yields CASSPGTSGGESYNEQFF.